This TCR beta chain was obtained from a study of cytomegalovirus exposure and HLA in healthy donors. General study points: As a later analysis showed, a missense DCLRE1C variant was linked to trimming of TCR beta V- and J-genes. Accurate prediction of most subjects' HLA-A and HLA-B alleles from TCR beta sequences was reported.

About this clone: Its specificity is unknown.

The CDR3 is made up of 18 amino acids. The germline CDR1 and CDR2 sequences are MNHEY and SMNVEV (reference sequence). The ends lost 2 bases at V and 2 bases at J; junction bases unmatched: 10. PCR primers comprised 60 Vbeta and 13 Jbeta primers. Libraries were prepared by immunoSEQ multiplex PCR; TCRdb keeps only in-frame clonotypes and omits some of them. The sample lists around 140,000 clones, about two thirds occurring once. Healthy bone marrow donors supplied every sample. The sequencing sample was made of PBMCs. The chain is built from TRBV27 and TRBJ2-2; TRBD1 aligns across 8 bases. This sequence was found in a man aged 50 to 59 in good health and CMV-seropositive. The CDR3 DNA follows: TGTGCCAGCAGTTTAAGACAGGGGTCAGGTTTAAACACCGGGGAGCTGTTTTTT. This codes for CASSLRQGSGLNTGELFF.